A selection of T cell receptor beta chains follows, all from one sample in a study of CD8+ T cells in alopecia areata. TCRdb keeps only in-frame clones here, not all; method: immunoSEQ multiplex PCR. This sample yields approximately 210,000 clones, of which roughly 70% are seen a single time; approximately 1.3% belongs to the top ten. This material consisted of CD4+ T cells sorted from blood, taken between weeks 47 and 50, from a patient treated with tofacitinib. The source is a human donor with alopecia areata. Each CDR3 is given with its conserved first and last residue. A D gene is named only where the DNA matches it firmly. Clone size is stated in some rows and not others, as once, few, many or a class when expanded.

>TRBD1|TRBJ1-1|TRBV2|few
TGTGCCAGCAGTGAAGCAGGGACAGGTGAAGCTTTCTTT
CASSEAGTGEAFF
>NA|TRBJ1-1|TRBV6-1|NA
TGTGCCAGCAGTGCCAGGCGGAGCACTGAAGCTTTCTTT
CASSARRSTEAFF
>NA|TRBJ2-5|TRBV20-1|NA
TGCAGTGCTGGACATGAGACCCAGTACTTC
CSAGHETQYF
>NA|TRBJ2-7|TRBV4-1|NA
TGCGCCAGCAGCCAAGAGGCTGCTCTCCGGGTAGAGCAGTACTTC
CASSQEAALRVEQYF
>TRBD1|TRBJ2-1|TRBV29-1|NA
TGCAGCGCTAAACGACAGGGTTACAATGAGCAGTTCTTC
CSAKRQGYNEQFF
>NA|TRBJ2-7|TRBV30|NA
TGTGCCTGGAGTGTACAAGGGGTTGCGATCCTCTACTTC
CAWSVQGVAILYF
>NA|TRBJ1-1|TRBV7-2|NA
TGTGCCAGCAGCTTAAACGCGGATCCGAACACTGAAGCTTTCTTT
CASSLNADPNTEAFF
>NA|TRBJ2-5|TRBV19|NA
TGTGCCAGTAGTCCCGGAGGGACAGCATCCCTCCAAGAGACCCAGTACTTC
CASSPGGTASLQETQYF
>TRBD2|TRBJ2-3|TRBV4-3|NA
TGCGCCAGCAGCCAAGAGCCTAGCGGGGGAGATACGCAGTATTTT
CASSQEPSGGDTQYF
>TRBD2|TRBJ2-1|TRBV14|few
TGTGCCAGCAGCCAAATAGGCGGGGGGCCCCGGGATGAGCAGTTCTTC
CASSQIGGGPRDEQFF
>NA|TRBJ1-2|TRBV27|once
TGTGCCAGCAGTTCGCAGGGGCGCTGGATCGATGGCTACACCTTC
CASSSQGRWIDGYTF
>NA|TRBJ1-6|TRBV10-3|NA
TGTGCCAACGGACGTGGGGATTCACCCCTCCACTTT
CANGRGDSPLHF
>NA|TRBJ2-1|TRBV5-1|NA
TGCGCCAGCAACAGGGTCGAGAACAATGAGCAGTTCTTC
CASNRVENNEQFF
>TRBD2|TRBJ2-1|TRBV29-1|NA
TGCAGCGTTGGAAGCGGGGGGTCTATCTACAATGAGCAGTTCTTC
CSVGSGGSIYNEQFF
>TRBD2|TRBJ2-1|TRBV5-1|NA
TGCGCCAGCAGCTCGGGTTGGACTAGCGGGGGATCCTACAATGAGCAGTTCTTC
CASSSGWTSGGSYNEQFF
>TRBD2|TRBJ2-4|TRBV5-6|NA
TGTGCCAGCAGCTTAGGGACTAGCATCCAGTACTTC
CASSLGTSIQYF